The clone carrying this TCR beta chain has a handful of counts. Its antigen is unidentified. Primers used in a second PCR of roughly 6 to 12 cycles were a sample-barcoded 5' primer and a J-beta primer mix. TCRdb analysed the 5' RACE reads with MiXCR anew, one entry per CDR3 protein. The repertoire consists of around 2 million distinct CDR3 sequences, with about 39% occurring once and the leading ten covering 20% to 25%. The data are from a study of blood T cells in healthy people across ages. Findings and caveats of the study: Long-lived donors exceeded aged donors in naive CD4+ cells and diversity.

The CDR3 has 14 amino acids. Trimming took 3 bases from V and 1 from J, leaving 6 bases between them. V gene TRBV12-3 or TRBV12-4 combines with J gene TRBJ2-2; D call uncertain. The sample comprised blood. This TCR came from a human donor in good health. CDR3 in amino acids: CASSFYLNTGELFF. The CDR3 coding sequence is TGTGCCAGCAGTTTCTACTTGAACACCGGGGAGCTGTTTTTT.